This T cell receptor beta chain was identified during a study of blood T cell repertoires in COVID-19. Assay: immunoSEQ multiplex PCR; the TCRdb copy retains only in-frame clones and omits some. The sample records more than 95,000 clones, roughly 74% being singletons. There are 13 residues in the CDR3. Trimming took 3 bases from V and 1 from J, leaving 4 bases between them. Specimen: peripheral blood. The chain uses TRBV12-3 or TRBV12-4 and TRBJ1-5; D remains ambiguous. This clonotype was obtained from a man aged 60-69 years with acute or convalescent COVID-19. CDR3 in amino acids: CASSFQSNQPQHF. The CDR3 DNA reads as TGTGCCAGCAGTTTCCAAAGCAATCAGCCCCAGCATTTT.